These 24 T cell receptor beta chains share one sample of origin, sequenced in a study of T-cell memory formation after mild COVID-19. From the 5' RACE reads, TCRdb called clonotypes with MiXCR, one entry per CDR3 protein. Of approximately 350,000 distinct CDR3 sequences in the sample, around 30% were seen once. The sequenced sample consisted of PBMCs or a T cell subset sorted from them (not recorded which). The receptor set was obtained from an adult woman who had mild COVID-19 (a few samples of this study predate the infection). Cell type and time point are not known.

The chain combines TRBV7-6 with TRBJ2-7; D could derive from TRBD1 or TRBD2 (5 bases each). Trimming left V 4 bases short and J 3 bases short, with 16 bases between. Per the germline V gene, CDR1 is SGHVS and CDR2 is FNYEAQ. The CDR3 totals 15 residues. CDR3 nucleotides: TGTGCCAGCAGCTCGCAGGGACCAGCCGACTACGAGCAGTACTTC. It is translated as CASSSQGPADYEQYF. Supplemented by reference TRBV7-6 and TRBJ2-7, the full variable domain reads GAGVSQSPRYKVTKRGQDVALRCDPISGHVSLYWYRQALGQGPEFLTYFNYEAQQDKSGLPNDRFSAERPEGSISTLTIQRTEQRDSAMYRCASSSQGPADYEQYFGPGTRLTVT.

In this sample, this clonotype turned up many times. Written as DNA, the CDR3 is TGTGCCAGCAGCTCCTTTAAACCGGGACAGGAGGTTTCGAGCTCCTACAATGAGCAGTTCTTC. Its protein is CASSSFKPGQEVSSSYNEQFF. V usage is TRBV13 and J usage is TRBJ2-1, with 8 positions matching TRBD1. This CDR3 region has 21 residues. Germline V gene sequence: CDR1 PRHDT, CDR2 FYEKMQ (reference sequence). J was trimmed by 0 bases and V by 4 bases; bases with no gene match: 20.

This rearrangement joins TRBV11-2 to TRBJ1-1; no definite D call. The CDR3 spans 15 residues. In germline, CDR1 is SGHAT, CDR2 FQNNGV. Deletions cut 0 bases from V and 1 base from J, with 9 bases between. CDR3: CASSLEVAGNTEAFF. Written as DNA, the CDR3 is TGTGCCAGCAGCTTAGAGGTGGCAGGGAACACTGAAGCTTTCTTT.

Points on this clonotype: This CDR3 is missing its conserved last phenylalanine or tryptophan, likely due to a read error. The limits of the CDR3 on the DNA are not certain, so only TCRdb's listed CDR3 is given. The chain has TRBV6-1 and TRBJ1-2; TRBD1, the table's D call, lacks a check against the DNA. Both ends counted, the CDR3 spans 13 residues. CDR1 and CDR2 from the germline V gene are MNHNS and SASEGT. The CDR3 sequence is CASSSPGQASPRI.

This clonotype was found a few times. J is TRBJ2-3 and V is TRBV5-5; no clear D gene. V was cut by 3 bases and J by 2 bases, with 7 bases left in between. The CDR3 runs 13 residues. CDR1 and CDR2 from the germline V gene are SGHKS and YYEKEE (reference sequence). Here the CDR3 reads CASSYGVTDTQYF. CDR3 nucleotide sequence: TGTGCCAGCAGCTATGGGGTCACAGATACGCAGTATTTT. The full variable domain, completed using reference TRBV5-5 and TRBJ2-3, is DAGVTQSPTHLIKTRGQQVTLRCSPISGHKSVSWYQQVLGQGPQFIFQYYEKEERGRGNFPDRFSARQFPNYSSELNVNALLLGDSALYLCASSYGVTDTQYFGPGTRLTVL.

This clonotype has more than one count but fewer than ten. The CDR3 here is CASSLKGYGYTF. The CDR3 nucleotides are TGTGCCAGCAGCTTGAAGGGCTATGGCTACACCTTC. The rearrangement uses TRBV7-8 and TRBJ1-2, with unresolved D. V gave up 3 bases and J gave up 4 bases, with 6 bases separating them. CDR3 length equals 12 residues. Germline V gene lookup returns CDR1 SGHVS and CDR2 FQNEAQ.

This clonotype appeared a single time. The CDR3 region is CASSLDDTDTQYF. DNA for the CDR3: TGCGCCAGCAGCTTGGACGACACAGATACGCAGTATTTT. The rearrangement joins TRBV5-1 to TRBJ2-3; D not resolved. V was shortened by 0 bases and J by 2 bases, with 4 bases between the two germline ends. The CDR3 spans 13 residues. Germline values: CDR1 SGHRS, CDR2 YFSETQ.

This clonotype was found a few times. The chain employs TRBV9 and TRBJ1-2, with a weak D call TRBD1 (5 bases). Germline CDR1 and CDR2: SGDLS and YYNGEE. The V gene lost 0 bases and the J gene lost 1 base, with 10 bases spanning the gap. CDR3 length equals 15 residues. The CDR3 DNA is TGTGCCAGCAGCGTAGGACAGCTACTTAACTATGGCTACACCTTC. Protein sequence: CASSVGQLLNYGYTF.

The genes are TRBV4-1 and TRBJ1-1; D gene uncertain. V lost 1 base and J lost 6, with 6 bases in between. The CDR3 contains 12 residues. From germline, CDR1 is MGHRA and CDR2 YSYEKL. The CDR3 protein is CASSQVDSEAFF. CDR3 bases: TGCGCCAGCAGCCAAGTCGATTCTGAAGCTTTCTTT.

Many counts were recorded for this clonotype. A junction end diverges from the germline sequence, so it may reflect a read error. The rearrangement links TRBV5-1 to TRBJ2-3; D gene unclear. The CDR3 length is 12 residues. Looked up from germline, CDR1 is SGHRS and CDR2 is YFSETQ. CDR3 nucleotide sequence: TGTGCCAGCAGCCTTAGCACAGATACGCAGTATTTT. Protein sequence: CASSLSTDTQYF.

J is TRBJ2-7 and V is TRBV5-6, with unresolved D. The CDR3 is made up of 14 amino acids. CDR1 SGHDT and CDR2 YYEEEE come from the germline V gene. V was cut by 3 bases and J by 1 base, with 11 bases left in between. DNA for the CDR3: TGTGCCAGCAGCTCCGGCATTGGATCCTACGAGCAGTACTTC. It is translated as CASSSGIGSYEQYF.

The rearrangement uses TRBV9 and TRBJ1-2, with D unresolved. Germline-derived CDR1 and CDR2 are SGDLS and YYNGEE. V was shortened by 7 bases and J by 8 bases, with 21 bases between the two germline ends. The CDR3 is 14 amino acids. The chain's CDR3 is CASSNAGSLGGYTF. DNA of the CDR3: TGTGCCAGCTCAAACGCCGGATCCCTAGGAGGCTACACCTTC.

The chain has TRBV9 and TRBJ2-3; TRBD2 agrees at 7 bases. Germline V gene data show CDR1 as SGDLS and CDR2 as YYNGEE. There are 15 residues in the CDR3. J gave up 3 bases and V 2 bases, and 6 bases lay outside the gene matches. CDR3 coding DNA: TGTGCCAGCAGCGTTCCGGCGGGAGAGACAGATACGCAGTATTTT. Protein sequence: CASSVPAGETDTQYF.

This sequence joins TRBV18 and TRBJ2-1; 7 bases map to TRBD2. This CDR3 spans 15 amino acids. V shed 3 bases and J 4 bases; nucleotides not matched to a gene: 6. CDR1 is KGHSH and CDR2 is LQKENI in the germline V gene. CDR3 sequence (DNA): TGTGCCAGCTCACCTACGGGGGGATATTACAATGAGCAGTTCTTC. Its translation is CASSPTGGYYNEQFF. The full variable domain, its missing parts supplied by reference TRBV18 and TRBJ2-1, is NAGVMQNPRHLVRRRGQEARLRCSPMKGHSHVYWYRQLPEEGLKFMVYLQKENIIDESGMPKERFSAEFPKEGPSILRIQQVVRGDSAAYFCASSPTGGYYNEQFFGPGTRLTVL.

The chain has TRBV20-1 and TRBJ2-7; the D call may be TRBD1 or TRBD2 (5 bases each). The length of the CDR3 is 14 residues. The germline V gene has CDR1 DFQATT and CDR2 SNEGSKA (reference sequence). Between the trimmed V and J ends, which lost 6 bases and 5 bases, there was a span of 20 bases. The CDR3 here is CSAQPGTVGHEQYF. The CDR3 bases are TGCAGTGCACAACCCGGGACGGTTGGACACGAGCAGTACTTC.

This clonotype was counted only a few times. The chain uses TRBV6-5 and TRBJ2-2, with 10 bases lining up with TRBD2. The length of the CDR3 is 17 residues. Germline assignment: CDR1 MNHEY and CDR2 SVGAGI. The V segment lost 5 bases and the J segment 3 bases; nucleotides outside the gene matches: 9. CDR3 in DNA: TGTGCCAGCAGTCCGTGGACTAGCGGCCGACACACCGGGGAGCTGTTTTTT. This gives the protein CASSPWTSGRHTGELFF.

The V call is TRBV27, the J call TRBJ2-6, with D possibly TRBD2 on 6 matching bases. The CDR3 has 17 amino acids. From germline, CDR1 is MNHEY and CDR2 SMNVEV (reference sequence). The V end was cut by 5 bases, the J end by 0 bases, with 14 bases between. Here the CDR3 DNA reads TGTGCCAGCAGTCCTGGGACTCTCGGCTCTGGGGCCAACGTCCTGACTTTC. Its translation is CASSPGTLGSGANVLTF. The entire variable domain, with the rest obtained from reference TRBV27 and TRBJ2-6, is as follows: EAQVTQNPRYLITVTGKKLTVTCSQNMNHEYMSWYRQDPGLGLRQIYYSMNVEVTDKGDVPEGYKVSRKEKRNFPLILESPSPNQTSLYFCASSPGTLGSGANVLTFGAGSRLTVL.

The chain combines TRBV7-7 with TRBJ2-5; 8 nucleotides match TRBD2. The CDR3 is 14 residues long. Germline CDR1 and CDR2: SSHAT and FNYEAQ (reference sequence). Germline trimming cut 5 bases from V and 1 base from J; bases unmatched to any gene: 3. CDR3: CASSRGTSQETQYF. The CDR3 DNA sequence: TGTGCCAGCAGCCGTGGGACTAGCCAAGAGACCCAGTACTTC.

The chain links TRBV7-9 to TRBJ2-5; maybe TRBD2 (7 bases). Trimming pared 7 bases from V and 2 bases from J, leaving 20 bases between. The CDR3 is 16 amino acids. Germline V lookup: CDR1 SEHNR, CDR2 FQNEAQ (reference sequence). For the CDR3, the DNA is TGTGCCAGCACCCCGAAGGGGGGGGGCGAACAAGAGACCCAGTACTTC. Translation gives CASTPKGGGEQETQYF.

This clonotype occurred a few times. The chain couples TRBV12-3 or TRBV12-4 to TRBJ1-1, with unresolved D. CDR3 length equals 14 residues. The V end was cut by 3 bases, the J end by 2 bases, with 10 bases between. CDR3 region: CASSFGGFNTEAFF. CDR3 DNA sequence: TGTGCCAGCAGTTTCGGAGGGTTTAACACTGAAGCTTTCTTT.

The rearrangement joins TRBV24-1 to TRBJ2-1; 9 positions match TRBD2. The CDR3 sequence is 14 residues long. V lost 5 bases to trimming and J lost 6 bases; unmatched junction nucleotides: 4. CDR1 and CDR2 from the germline V gene are KGHDR and SFDVKD. The CDR3 nucleotides are TGTGCCACCAGTGGCCTAGCGGGACCCAATGAGCAGTTCTTC. Amino acid sequence: CATSGLAGPNEQFF.

The table lists this clonotype with a few counts. The chain employs TRBV5-1 and TRBJ2-7, with D possibly matching TRBD2 (5 bases). Germline assignment: CDR1 SGHRS and CDR2 YFSETQ. CDR3 length equals 12 residues. The ends were cut back, 0 bases at V and 10 bases at J, with 11 bases in the middle. The CDR3 loop reads CASSLGSADQYF. The DNA of the CDR3 is TGCGCCAGCAGCTTGGGGTCAGCGGACCAGTACTTC.

V gene TRBV5-1 combines with J gene TRBJ1-3; no clear D gene. Germline loops: CDR1 SGHRS, CDR2 YFSETQ. V was pared by 6 bases and J by 8 bases, with 15 bases between. The CDR3 extends over 13 amino acids. DNA for the CDR3: TGCGCCAGCACCCAGGCTAGTGAGGACACCATATATTTT. It codes for CASTQASEDTIYF.

This clonotype has a count of ten or more. The V call is TRBV7-9, the J call TRBJ2-3; 9 bases match TRBD2. This CDR3 contains 15 residues. V dropped 8 bases and J dropped 0; count of bases not matched to a gene: 6. CDR1 and CDR2 (germline): SEHNR, FQNEAQ (reference sequence). As DNA, the CDR3 is TGTGCCAGCGGTCTAGCGGGGCCCAGCACAGATACGCAGTATTTT. Translating gives CASGLAGPSTDTQYF.